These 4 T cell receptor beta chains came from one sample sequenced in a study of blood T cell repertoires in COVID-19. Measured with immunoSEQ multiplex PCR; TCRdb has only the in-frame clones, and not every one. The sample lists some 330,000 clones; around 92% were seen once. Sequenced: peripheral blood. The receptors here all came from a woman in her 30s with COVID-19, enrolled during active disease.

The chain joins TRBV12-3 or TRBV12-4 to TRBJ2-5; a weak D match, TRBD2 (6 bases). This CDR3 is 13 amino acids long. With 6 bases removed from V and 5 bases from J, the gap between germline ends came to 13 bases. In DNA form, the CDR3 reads TGTGCCAGCAGCCAGGACCGGGGGGAGACCCAGTACTTC. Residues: CASSQDRGETQYF.

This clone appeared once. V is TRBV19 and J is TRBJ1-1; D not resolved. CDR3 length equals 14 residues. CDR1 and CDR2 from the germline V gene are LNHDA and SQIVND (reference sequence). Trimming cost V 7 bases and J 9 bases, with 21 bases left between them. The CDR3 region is CASTSVEGSAKAFF. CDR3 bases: TGTGCCAGTACATCAGTTGAGGGTTCGGCTAAAGCTTTCTTT. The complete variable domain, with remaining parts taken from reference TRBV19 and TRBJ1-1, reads DGGITQSPKYLFRKEGQNVTLSCEQNLNHDAMYWYRQDPGQGLRLIYYSQIVNDFQKGDIAEGYSVSREKKESFPLTVTSAQKNPTAFYLCASTSVEGSAKAFFGQGTRLTVV.

DNA of the CDR3: TGTGCCAAGCTTGGGGGAGGGGCCGAGAATGAGCAGTTCTTC. Encoded protein: CAKLGGGAENEQFF. This chain connects TRBV11-3 to TRBJ2-1; 7 bases are shared with TRBD2. The CDR3 runs 14 residues. Germline V gives CDR1 SGHNT, CDR2 YENEEA. V was pared by 10 bases and J by 7 bases, with 13 bases of the junction left unmatched.

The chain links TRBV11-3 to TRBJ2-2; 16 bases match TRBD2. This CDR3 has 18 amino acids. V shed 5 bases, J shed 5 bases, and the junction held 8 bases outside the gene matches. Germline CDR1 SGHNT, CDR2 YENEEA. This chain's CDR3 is CASSVTGTSGGGTGELFF. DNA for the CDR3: TGTGCCAGCAGCGTAACCGGGACTAGCGGGGGGGGAACCGGGGAGCTGTTTTTT. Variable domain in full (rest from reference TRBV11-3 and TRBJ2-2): EAGVVQSPRYKIIEKKQPVAFWCNPISGHNTLYWYLQNLGQGPELLIRYENEEAVDDSQLPKDRFSAERLKGVDSTLKIQPAELGDSAVYLCASSVTGTSGGGTGELFFGEGSRLTVL.